The clone carrying this T cell receptor (beta chain) was seen repeatedly, ten times or more. Unique molecular identifiers were incorporated during preparation of the TCRbeta library. Each CDR3 protein is one row after TCRdb ran MiXCR on the PCR reads. The sample has roughly 100,000 distinct CDR3 sequences, less than 6% seen once. These data belong to a study of T-cell reconstitution after alpha-beta-depleted transplantation in children. The V and J ends lost 3 bases and 2 bases respectively, with 11 bases between them. The CDR3 length is 14 residues. The germline gives CDR1 SGHTA, CDR2 FQGNSA. The rearrangement links TRBV7-2 to TRBJ2-7; a possible D gene is TRBD2 (5 bases). The sample was PBMCs, mostly from graft donor cells, taken 60 days after TCRalphabeta/CD19-depleted stem cell transplant. The clonotype was recovered from a female patient aged 2-10 years who had a stem cell transplant for Fanconi anemia, so the T cells may come from the graft donor. In DNA form, the CDR3 reads TGTGCCAGCAGCTTTGGCGGGTCCGCCTACGAGCAGTACTTC. It translates to CASSFGGSAYEQYF.